This T cell receptor beta chain comes out of a study of regulatory T cells in long-lasting Graves disease. Study background: Newly diagnosed Graves' patients took antithyroid drugs under 3 months.

Construction of the TCR beta libraries employed iRepertoire HTBI primers in conjunction with Arm-PCR of CDR3 regions. TCRdb reprocessed the multiplex PCR reads via MiXCR and lists one record per CDR3 protein. Of roughly 560,000 distinct CDR3 sequences listed, around 12% were seen once; the top ten hold roughly 8.9%. Indicated time point: newly diagnosed GD, antithyroid drugs for less than 3 months. Scientists built the TCR library using RNA that was extracted from PBMCs. Trimming took off 6 bases at V and 8 bases at J, with 19 bases between the two ends. The CDR3 totals 15 residues. CDR1 and CDR2 (germline): SGHVS, FQNEAQ. This clonotype was seen at least ten times. The data also belong to a second study, concerning T cells in Graves' hyperthyroidism and ophthalmopathy.

The source of this sequence is a woman in her 30s with Graves disease. This sequence joins TRBV7-8 and TRBJ1-4; D unclear. Sequencing was performed on peripheral blood mononuclear cells (PBMCs), taken at new diagnosis, from a patient treated with antithyroid drugs. For the CDR3, the DNA is TGTGCCAGCAGTCCGCGCAGGCGAACGATCGAAAAACTGTTTTTT. Its protein is CASSPRRRTIEKLFF.